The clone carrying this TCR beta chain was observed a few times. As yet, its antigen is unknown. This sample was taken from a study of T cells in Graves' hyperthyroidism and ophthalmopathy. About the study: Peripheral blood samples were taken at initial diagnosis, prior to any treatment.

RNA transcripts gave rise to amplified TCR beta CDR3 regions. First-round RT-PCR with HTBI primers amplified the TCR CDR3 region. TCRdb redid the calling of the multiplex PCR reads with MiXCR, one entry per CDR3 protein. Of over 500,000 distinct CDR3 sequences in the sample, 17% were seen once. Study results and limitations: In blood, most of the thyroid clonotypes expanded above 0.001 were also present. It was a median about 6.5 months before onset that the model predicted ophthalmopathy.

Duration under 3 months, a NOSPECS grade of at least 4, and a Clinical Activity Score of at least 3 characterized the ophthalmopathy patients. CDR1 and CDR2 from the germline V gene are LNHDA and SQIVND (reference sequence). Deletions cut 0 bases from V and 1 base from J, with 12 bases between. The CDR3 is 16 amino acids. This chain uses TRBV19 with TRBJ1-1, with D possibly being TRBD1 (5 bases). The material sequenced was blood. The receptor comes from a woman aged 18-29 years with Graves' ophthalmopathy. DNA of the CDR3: TGTGCCAGTAGTATAGATTACCAGGGAACGAACACTGAAGCTTTCTTT. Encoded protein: CASSIDYQGTNTEAFF. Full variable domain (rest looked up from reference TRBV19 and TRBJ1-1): DGGITQSPKYLFRKEGQNVTLSCEQNLNHDAMYWYRQDPGQGLRLIYYSQIVNDFQKGDIAEGYSVSREKKESFPLTVTSAQKNPTAFYLCASSIDYQGTNTEAFFGQGTRLTVV.